This paragraph reports one T cell receptor (beta chain). Its specificity is not known. Germline is not matched at one junction end, which may reflect a read error. This specimen belongs to a study of cytomegalovirus exposure and HLA in healthy donors. The study's findings and limits: Later analysis identified a missense DCLRE1C variant that was linked to TCR beta V- and J-gene trimming. According to reports, the classifier identified cytomegalovirus status with high specificity and sensitivity. The authors listed 164 TCR beta chains as cytomegalovirus-associated.

Germline loops: CDR1 SEHNR, CDR2 FQNEAQ (reference sequence). The CDR3 sequence is 19 residues long. PCR employed 60 Vbeta and 13 Jbeta primers. Under the authors' procedure: Counted up in a later analysis, unique TCR beta chains came to about 80 million, with roughly 11 million shared. Using immunoSEQ multiplex PCR, the repertoire was profiled, and TCRdb retains in-frame clones only, with some absent. D and trimming were read from the DNA, whereas the V and J calls and clone size are those reported in that table. The table lists fewer than 250,000 clones, less than 85% of them singletons. V usage is TRBV7-9 and J usage is TRBJ2-5, with 8 bases fitting TRBD2. This TCR derives from a girl aged 2-10 years in good health and CMV-seronegative. Sequences were obtained from PBMCs. The CDR3 DNA reads as TGTTCCAGCAGGAAGTGGCCGGGAGGGACGACGGAGGATCAAGAGACCCAGTACTTC. Protein: CSSRKWPGGTTEDQETQYF. The full variable domain, in which reference TRBV7-9 and TRBJ2-5 provide the parts outside the CDR3, is DTGVSQNPRHKITKRGQNVTFRCDPISEHNRLYWYRQTLGQGPEFLTYFQNEAQLEKSRLLSDRFSAERPKGSFSTLEIQRTEQGDSAMYLCSSRKWPGGTTEDQETQYFGPGTRLLVL.